Given below is one T cell receptor beta chain in context. The CDR3 length is 14 residues. Germline CDR1 and CDR2: KGHDR and SFDVKD. V lost 9 bases, J lost 4 bases, and 16 bases lay in between. Sequencing was performed with immunoSEQ multiplex PCR; in TCRdb, only in-frame clones are kept and a portion is missing. The sample holds some 190,000 clones, about nine tenths seen once. This sample was included in a study of blood T cell repertoires in COVID-19. The rearrangement links TRBV24-1 to TRBJ2-3; tentatively, D is TRBD2 (6 bases). Sequencing used peripheral blood. This TCR derives from a man aged 18 to 30 with active or convalescent COVID-19. CDR3 bases: TGTGCCACCGCGGGTCGGGAGTCAGCAGATACGCAGTATTTT. This codes for CATAGRESADTQYF.